The 18 T cell receptor beta chains given below trace back to one sample, sequenced in a study of cytomegalovirus exposure and HLA in healthy donors. The PCR had 60 Vbeta and 13 Jbeta primers. Clones were read by immunoSEQ multiplex PCR, and TCRdb kept only the in-frame ones, dropping some. The sample records approximately 150,000 clones, 55% to 85% being singletons. The specimen sequenced was PBMCs. Every receptor here comes from a man in his forties or fifties in good health and CMV-seronegative.

V gene TRBV4-3 combines with J gene TRBJ2-1; perhaps TRBD2 as D (5 bases). The germline V gene has CDR1 LGHNA and CDR2 YSLEER. The CDR3 totals 12 residues. Deletions cut 3 bases from V and 7 bases from J, with 7 bases between. This CDR3 is CASSHEGNEQFF. The CDR3 nucleotides are TGCGCCAGCAGCCACGAGGGAAATGAGCAGTTCTTC.

This clone has only one observation. A read error may produce the germline difference seen at one junction end. The V and J genes are TRBV19 and TRBJ1-5, with D perhaps matching TRBD1 (6 bases). The CDR3 has 16 amino acids. CDR1 LNHDA and CDR2 SQIVND come from the germline V gene (reference sequence). Here the CDR3 reads CASGIPGTHSNQPQHF. The CDR3 coding sequence is TGTGCCAGTGGTATCCCCGGGACACATAGCAATCAGCCCCAGCATTTT.

This sequence joins TRBV28 and TRBJ2-2, with no clear D. CDR1 is MDHEN, CDR2 SYDVKM, per germline. The CDR3 is made up of 16 amino acids. Trimming pared 6 bases from V and 2 bases from J, leaving 16 bases between. The chain's CDR3 is CASSNYFRVNTGELFF. The CDR3 region has the DNA TGTGCCAGCAGCAACTATTTCCGGGTCAACACCGGGGAGCTGTTTTTT.

The chain couples TRBV6-6 to TRBJ1-1; TRBD1 might be the D (5 bases). Deletions cut 2 bases from V and 0 bases from J, with 7 bases between. Germline loops: CDR1 MNHNY, CDR2 SVGAGI (reference sequence). The CDR3 loop spans 14 amino acids. The CDR3 protein is CASSYNRMNTEAFF. CDR3 DNA: TGTGCCAGCAGTTACAACAGGATGAACACTGAAGCTTTCTTT.

V and J are TRBV7-6 and TRBJ1-1, with D possibly matching TRBD1 (6 bases). Germline CDR1 SGHVS, CDR2 FNYEAQ. The CDR3 is made up of 15 amino acids. V dropped 1 base and J dropped 1 base, with 10 bases sitting between them. The CDR3 reads CASSLVGGRNTEAFF. The CDR3 DNA is TGTGCCAGCAGCTTAGTCGGGGGGCGGAACACTGAAGCTTTCTTT.

V usage is TRBV4-1 and J usage is TRBJ2-7, with D perhaps TRBD2 (5 bases). Germline lookup yields CDR1 MGHRA and CDR2 YSYEKL. With 0 bases removed from V and 7 bases from J, the gap between germline ends came to 13 bases. This CDR3 is built from 14 residues. This chain's CDR3 is CASSQDEGREEQYF. CDR3 coding DNA: TGCGCCAGCAGCCAAGATGAGGGTCGAGAGGAGCAGTACTTC.

For the CDR3, the DNA is TGTGCCAGCAGAGCGGGACACTCCTACGAGCAGTACTTC. Amino acids: CASRAGHSYEQYF. The V gene is TRBV11-2, the J gene TRBJ2-7; tentative D call: TRBD2 (7 bases). Deletions cut 6 bases from V and 0 bases from J, with 9 bases between. The length of the CDR3 is 13 residues. CDR1 is SGHAT and CDR2 is FQNNGV in the germline V gene.

The genes are TRBV19 and TRBJ2-5, with 12 bases aligning to TRBD1. The J segment lost 5 bases and the V segment lost 4 bases, leaving 5 bases of the junction unmatched. Germline V gene data show CDR1 as LNHDA and CDR2 as SQIVND (reference sequence). CDR3 size: 15 residues. Here the CDR3 reads CASSRRDRGQETQYF. For the CDR3, the DNA is TGTGCCAGTAGTAGAAGGGACAGGGGGCAGGAGACCCAGTACTTC.

This clone was seen a single time. V usage is TRBV7-2 and J usage is TRBJ2-5, with 10 positions matching TRBD2. Germline V gene data show CDR1 as SGHTA and CDR2 as FQGNSA. V shed 4 bases, J shed 7 bases, and the junction held 9 bases outside the gene matches. CDR3 size: 15 residues. As DNA, the CDR3 is TGTGCCAGCAGCTATCAGCGGGAGGGCCGTGGGACCCAGTACTTC. Translation gives CASSYQREGRGTQYF.

V usage is TRBV11-2 and J usage is TRBJ1-5, with D tentatively TRBD1 (5 bases). Trimming left V 0 bases short and J 7 bases short, with 10 bases between. This CDR3 contains 14 residues. Germline CDR1 and CDR2: SGHAT and FQNNGV. The CDR3 DNA is TGTGCCAGCAGCTTAGATCAGGGAGGCCAGCCCCAGCATTTT. Its protein product is CASSLDQGGQPQHF.

The table lists this clone with a few counts. The chain carries TRBV7-2 and TRBJ2-1; 12 bases are shared with TRBD2. The V gene's germline CDR1 is SGHTA and CDR2 FQGNSA. This CDR3 has 16 residues. The V and J ends lost 1 base and 7 bases, in that order; junction bases with no gene match: 5. In DNA form, the CDR3 reads TGTGCCAGCAGCTTAGAGGCTAGCGGGGGGGGGAATGAGCAGTTCTTC. Protein: CASSLEASGGGNEQFF.

The chain uses TRBV6-5 and TRBJ2-4; 15 bases fit TRBD2. CDR3 length: 13 residues. Germline CDR1 and CDR2: MNHEY and SVGAGI. Trimming removed 6 bases from V and 15 bases from J; junction bases left unmatched: 6. The CDR3 here is CASSRTSGGGRYF. DNA for the CDR3: TGTGCCAGCAGCCGGACTAGCGGGGGGGGCCGGTACTTC.

The chain recombines TRBV5-4 with TRBJ2-3; TRBD2 matches 13 bases. The CDR3 extends over 20 amino acids. Germline V CDR1 and CDR2: SGHNT, YYREEE (reference sequence). The J segment lost 3 bases and the V segment lost 1 base, leaving 14 bases of the junction unmatched. The CDR3 loop is CASSLSTSGRASGRTDTQYF. DNA of the CDR3: TGTGCCAGCAGCTTGAGTACTAGCGGGAGGGCCAGTGGTAGAACAGATACGCAGTATTTT.

The V and J genes are TRBV9 and TRBJ2-1; 11 positions agree with TRBD2. This CDR3 is 15 amino acids long. From germline, CDR1 is SGDLS and CDR2 YYNGEE. Trimming removed 2 bases from V and 10 bases from J; junction bases left unmatched: 8. CDR3 DNA sequence: TGTGCCAGCAGCGTTAGCGGGAGGGCCCCTCACGAGCAGTTCTTC. It codes for CASSVSGRAPHEQFF.

V gene TRBV7-9 combines with J gene TRBJ2-1, with TRBD2 matching 10 bases. From germline, CDR1 is SEHNR and CDR2 FQNEAQ (reference sequence). The J segment lost 7 bases and the V segment lost 3 bases, leaving 6 bases of the junction unmatched. This CDR3 spans 15 amino acids. This CDR3 is CASSFRVTSGNEQFF. Written as DNA, the CDR3 is TGTGCCAGCAGCTTTAGAGTGACTAGCGGGAATGAGCAGTTCTTC.

This rearrangement joins TRBV29-1 to TRBJ2-7, with 9 bases fitting TRBD2. Germline CDR1 reads SQVTM; CDR2 reads ANQGSEA. The V and J ends lost 7 bases and 6 bases, in that order; junction bases with no gene match: 10. There are 13 residues in the CDR3. For the CDR3, the DNA is TGCAGCGGAGGTGGTCGAGCGGGGGGCGAGCAGTACTTC. This encodes CSGGGRAGGEQYF.

The V gene is TRBV4-1, the J gene TRBJ1-2, with D tentatively TRBD1 (6 bases). The V end was cut by 3 bases, the J end by 6 bases, with 14 bases between. The CDR3 consists of 14 residues. CDR1 is MGHRA and CDR2 is YSYEKL in the germline V gene. The CDR3 reads CASSQISQGHGYTF. The CDR3 DNA reads TGCGCCAGCAGCCAGATCTCACAGGGACATGGCTACACCTTC.

The chain carries TRBV6-6 and TRBJ2-7; D is possibly TRBD2 (5 bases). There are 15 residues in the CDR3. Looked up from germline, CDR1 is MNHNY and CDR2 is SVGAGI (reference sequence). Trimming pared 5 bases from V and 2 bases from J, leaving 16 bases between. CDR3 sequence (DNA): TGTGCCAGCAGTACCCCGGGGATATCGGCCTACGAGCAGTACTTC. Encoded protein: CASSTPGISAYEQYF.